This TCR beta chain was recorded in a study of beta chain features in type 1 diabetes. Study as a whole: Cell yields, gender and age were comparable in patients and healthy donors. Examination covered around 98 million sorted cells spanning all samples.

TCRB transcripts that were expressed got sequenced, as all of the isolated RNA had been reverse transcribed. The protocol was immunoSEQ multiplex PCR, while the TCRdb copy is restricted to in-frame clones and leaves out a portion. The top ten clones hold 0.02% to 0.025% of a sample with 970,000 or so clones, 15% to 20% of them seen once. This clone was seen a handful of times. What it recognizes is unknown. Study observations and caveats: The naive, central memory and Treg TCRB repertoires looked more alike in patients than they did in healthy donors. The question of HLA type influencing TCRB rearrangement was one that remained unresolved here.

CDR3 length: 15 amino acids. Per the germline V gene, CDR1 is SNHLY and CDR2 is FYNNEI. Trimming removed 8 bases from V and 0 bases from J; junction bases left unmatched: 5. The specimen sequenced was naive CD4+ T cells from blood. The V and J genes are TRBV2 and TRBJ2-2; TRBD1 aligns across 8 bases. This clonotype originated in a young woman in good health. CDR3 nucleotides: TGTGCCAGCGTCGTGGGACAGGCGAACACCGGGGAGCTGTTTTTT. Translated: CASVVGQANTGELFF.